The TCR beta chain described here comes from a study of response to subunit inactivated influenza vaccine. The sample holds a few counts of this clonotype. The V and J ends lost 5 bases and 7 bases, in that order; junction bases with no gene match: 8. Germline loops: CDR1 SEHNR, CDR2 FQNEAQ (reference sequence). CDR3 length: 15 residues. A single record per CDR3 protein comes from TCRdb applying MiXCR to the RT-PCR reads. The sample records about 190,000 distinct CDR3 sequences, 13% to 15% being singletons. The source is a man aged 50-59 years who received an inactivated influenza vaccine. The gene calls are TRBV7-9 and TRBJ2-2; 9 bases match TRBD1. The source was CD8+ T cells sorted from PBMCs, collected more than 4 days after vaccination. The CDR3 reads CASSVPGQGHGELFF. The CDR3 coding sequence is TGTGCCAGCAGCGTCCCGGGACAGGGTCACGGGGAGCTGTTTTTT.